The 32 T cell receptor beta chains below all came from one sample that was sequenced in a study of graft-versus-host responses after intestinal transplantation. TCRdb's copy holds only in-frame clones and misses some; the assay was immunoSEQ multiplex PCR. The sample has over 100,000 clones, roughly 90% seen once. Which antigens these TCRs recognize remains unknown. This material consisted of unstimulated CD4+ T cells sorted from spleen or lymph node cells, taken before intestinal transplant. The receptors derive from a human donor who received an intestinal transplant.

The V call is TRBV4-1, the J call TRBJ1-3; 7 bases are a match to TRBD1. The V segment lost 1 base and the J segment 0 bases; nucleotides outside the gene matches: 3. The CDR3 sequence is 16 residues long. The germline V gene has CDR1 MGHRA and CDR2 YSYEKL. CDR3 region: CASSQVQGTSGNTIYF. CDR3 DNA: TGCGCCAGCAGCCAAGTACAGGGGACCTCTGGAAACACCATATATTTT.

V gene TRBV27 combines with J gene TRBJ2-4; D not certain. V dropped 8 bases and J dropped 2 bases, with 16 bases sitting between them. This CDR3 has 15 residues. The germline V gene has CDR1 MNHEY and CDR2 SMNVEV (reference sequence). The CDR3 here is CASGYVSGTKNIQYF. CDR3 nucleotides: TGTGCCAGCGGCTATGTGAGTGGGACCAAAAACATTCAGTACTTC.

J is TRBJ2-7 and V is TRBV6-1; D is undetermined. The germline V and J ends were trimmed by 5 bases and 1 base, with 6 bases remaining between them. Germline V gene data show CDR1 as MNHNS and CDR2 as SASEGT. The CDR3 runs 12 residues. Here the CDR3 reads CASSYPSYEQYF. The CDR3 DNA reads as TGTGCCAGCAGTTATCCTTCCTACGAGCAGTACTTC.

This chain links TRBV28 with TRBJ2-2; TRBD2 aligns across 7 bases. The V gene's germline CDR1 is MDHEN and CDR2 SYDVKM. Trimming cost V 2 bases and J 3 bases; bases outside gene matches: 3. This CDR3 has 15 residues. CDR3 coding DNA: TGTGCCAGCAGTTTAAGTCTAGCGGACACCGGGGAGCTGTTTTTT. Amino acid sequence: CASSLSLADTGELFF.

The gene calls are TRBV7-9 and TRBJ1-1, with 9 positions matching TRBD1. The CDR3 contains 18 residues. The germline gives CDR1 SEHNR, CDR2 FQNEAQ (reference sequence). V was pared by 1 base and J by 1 base, with 10 bases of the junction left unmatched. In DNA form, the CDR3 reads TGTGCCAGCAGCTTAGGCGGGACAGGGCCCCTTCAGAACACTGAAGCTTTCTTT. It specifies CASSLGGTGPLQNTEAFF.

The chain uses TRBV7-3 and TRBJ2-1; 7 positions match TRBD1. This CDR3 has 15 residues. Unmatched junction bases numbered 5, after V lost 4 bases and J lost 2 bases. From germline, CDR1 is SGHTA and CDR2 FQGTGA. In nucleotides, the CDR3 is TGTGCCAGCAGCTCGATAGGGGGCCCCTACAATGAGCAGTTCTTC. Translating gives CASSSIGGPYNEQFF. The complete variable domain, with remaining parts taken from reference TRBV7-3 and TRBJ2-1, reads GAGVSQTPSNKVTEKGKYVELRCDPISGHTALYWYRQSLGQGPEFLIYFQGTGAADDSGLPNDRFFAVRPEGSVSTLKIQRTERGDSAVYLCASSSIGGPYNEQFFGPGTRLTVL.

The chain joins TRBV6-1 to TRBJ1-1; D uncertain. The CDR3 extends over 14 amino acids. V was shortened by 3 bases and J by 4 bases, with 12 bases between the two germline ends. Per the germline V gene, CDR1 is MNHNS and CDR2 is SASEGT. CDR3 sequence: CASSDLGRSTEAFF. The CDR3 DNA reads as TGTGCCAGCAGTGATCTGGGGAGATCCACTGAAGCTTTCTTT.

The chain has TRBV11-1 and TRBJ2-5; possible D gene TRBD1, 6 bases. The CDR3 is 15 amino acids. Per germline, CDR1 SGHAT and CDR2 FQDESV (reference sequence). Deletions cut 5 bases from V and 1 base from J, with 14 bases between. CDR3 DNA sequence: TGTGCCAGCAGCCAAGGTGGACAGCTCCAAGAGACCCAGTACTTC. It translates to CASSQGGQLQETQYF.

The V and J genes are TRBV11-2 and TRBJ1-2, with D possibly being TRBD1 (5 bases). CDR1 is SGHAT and CDR2 is FQNNGV in the germline V gene. CDR3 length equals 16 residues. V was trimmed by 1 base and J by 4 bases, leaving 16 bases between them. This CDR3 reads CASSLGLGQVSYGYTF. The CDR3, as DNA: TGTGCCAGCAGCTTAGGTCTGGGGCAAGTGAGCTATGGCTACACCTTC.

This chain links TRBV4-2 with TRBJ2-3; no reliable D call. This CDR3 comprises 13 residues. Trimming took off 1 base at V and 4 bases at J, with 6 bases between the two ends. Germline V gene lookup returns CDR1 LGHNA and CDR2 YNFKEQ. The CDR3: CASSQVPADTQYF. The CDR3 nucleotides are TGTGCCAGCAGCCAAGTCCCGGCAGATACGCAGTATTTT.

This clone appeared once. The CDR3 spells CASAGETQYF. CDR3 coding DNA: TGTGCCAGCGCCGGAGAGACCCAGTACTTC. The chain employs TRBV28 and TRBJ2-5; no firm D call. The CDR3 runs 10 residues. Germline CDR1 reads MDHEN; CDR2 reads SYDVKM. V lost 8 bases and J 4 bases, leaving 5 bases between the germline ends.

The J gene is TRBJ2-1, the V gene TRBV2; 7 nucleotides align to TRBD1. Germline assignment: CDR1 SNHLY and CDR2 FYNNEI. V shed 6 bases, J shed 7 bases, and the junction held 15 bases outside the gene matches. The CDR3 contains 16 residues. The CDR3 loop reads CASSRTLGQAINEQFF. The CDR3 bases are TGTGCCAGCAGCCGCACCCTAGGACAGGCCATAAATGAGCAGTTCTTC.

Comments on this clone: The same CDR3 arises from other DNA sequences in this sample as well. The chain couples TRBV5-1 to TRBJ1-6; 7 bases fit TRBD1. Germline assignment: CDR1 SGHRS and CDR2 YFSETQ. The V segment lost 4 bases and the J segment 0 bases; nucleotides outside the gene matches: 4. The CDR3 has 16 residues. This CDR3 is CASSLTGSSYNSPLHF. The CDR3 DNA sequence: TGCGCCAGCAGCCTGACAGGGAGCTCCTATAATTCACCCCTCCACTTT.

The chain carries TRBV11-2 and TRBJ2-1; 10 positions match TRBD2. The CDR3 runs 17 residues. V shed 4 bases and J 7 bases; nucleotides not matched to a gene: 13. Per germline, CDR1 SGHAT and CDR2 FQNNGV. CDR3 protein: CASSSRRAASGGNEQFF. As DNA, the CDR3 is TGTGCCAGCAGCTCCCGCAGGGCCGCTAGCGGGGGTAATGAGCAGTTCTTC.

The chain links TRBV6-6 to TRBJ2-2; TRBD2 matches 7 bases. This CDR3 contains 16 residues. Germline assignment: CDR1 MNHNY and CDR2 SVGAGI (reference sequence). V lost 0 bases, J lost 4 bases, and 5 bases stayed unmatched. The CDR3 protein is CASSYSLADFTGELFF. The CDR3 bases are TGTGCCAGCAGTTACTCCCTAGCGGACTTCACCGGGGAGCTGTTTTTT.

The chain employs TRBV7-9 and TRBJ1-1; D gene ambiguous. Trimming cost V 6 bases and J 0 bases, with 14 bases left between them. The CDR3 is made up of 15 amino acids. Germline CDR1 is SEHNR and CDR2 is FQNEAQ (reference sequence). CDR3 DNA sequence: TGTGCCAGCAGATCAGTAGGGTCCATGAACACTGAAGCTTTCTTT. Its translation is CASRSVGSMNTEAFF.

The rearrangement links TRBV28 to TRBJ2-1; D remains unclear. The CDR3 is made up of 14 amino acids. CDR1 and CDR2 from the germline V gene are MDHEN and SYDVKM. V dropped 5 bases and J dropped 4 bases, with 12 bases sitting between them. This chain's CDR3 is CASSPPNLYNEQFF. The CDR3 DNA reads as TGTGCCAGCAGTCCACCAAACCTTTACAATGAGCAGTTCTTC.

The chain carries TRBV5-5 and TRBJ2-5; D unresolved. The CDR3 is 13 amino acids. Trimming removed 2 bases at V and 5 bases at J, with 10 bases between. Germline V lookup: CDR1 SGHKS, CDR2 YYEKEE (reference sequence). CDR3 region: CASSFPSLETQYF. The DNA for the CDR3 is TGTGCCAGCAGCTTTCCAAGTCTGGAGACCCAGTACTTC.

The genes are TRBV10-3 and TRBJ2-7; TRBD1 matches 8 bases. Germline lookup yields CDR1 ENHRY and CDR2 SYGVKD. This CDR3 is built from 14 residues. The V segment lost 3 bases and the J segment 6 bases; nucleotides outside the gene matches: 7. CDR3: CAISDHTGGSEQYF. For the CDR3, the DNA is TGTGCCATCAGTGATCACACAGGGGGAAGCGAGCAGTACTTC.

The V and J genes are TRBV7-9 and TRBJ1-1, with a possible D match to TRBD1 (6 bases). Germline values: CDR1 SEHNR, CDR2 FQNEAQ (reference sequence). Trimming stripped 8 bases from V and 0 bases from J, with 19 bases between. The CDR3 has 16 residues. The CDR3 protein is CASGGRPGVMNTEAFF. The CDR3 nucleotides read TGTGCCAGCGGAGGGAGGCCAGGGGTAATGAACACTGAAGCTTTCTTT.

This clone was detected a few times. The rearrangement joins TRBV6-1 to TRBJ1-2; 8 bases are a match to TRBD1. V dropped 6 bases and J dropped 6; count of bases not matched to a gene: 6. The CDR3 is made up of 13 amino acids. Germline assignment: CDR1 MNHNS and CDR2 SASEGT. In DNA, the CDR3 is TGTGCCAGCAGCGTAGGACAGGGCGATGGCTACACCTTC. Translating gives CASSVGQGDGYTF.

The V gene is TRBV9, the J gene TRBJ2-7; the D is unclear. The V end lost 3 bases, the J end lost 4 bases, and 8 bases lay between the germline ends. This CDR3 has 12 amino acids. CDR1 is SGDLS and CDR2 is YYNGEE in the germline V gene. CDR3: CASSAGGYEQYF. In DNA form, the CDR3 reads TGTGCCAGCAGCGCCGGCGGTTACGAGCAGTACTTC. The entire variable domain, with the rest obtained from reference TRBV9 and TRBJ2-7, is as follows: DSGVTQTPKHLITATGQRVTLRCSPRSGDLSVYWYQQSLDQGLQFLIQYYNGEERAKGNILERFSAQQFPDLHSELNLSSLELGDSALYFCASSAGGYEQYFGPGTRLTVT.

The chain employs TRBV5-1 and TRBJ2-3; D tentatively fits TRBD1 or TRBD2 (5 bases each). The CDR3 has 14 amino acids. The germline V gene has CDR1 SGHRS and CDR2 YFSETQ. The V end lost 6 bases, the J end lost 1 base, and 12 bases lay between the germline ends. The CDR3 DNA follows: TGCGCCAGCATATCGGGACCAGGCACAGATACGCAGTATTTT. Its translation is CASISGPGTDTQYF.

This chain joins TRBV11-1 and TRBJ2-3; 10 nucleotides match TRBD2. This CDR3 region has 16 residues. Germline loops: CDR1 SGHAT, CDR2 FQDESV (reference sequence). V lost 1 base and J lost 4; bases outside the gene matches: 5. CDR3 residues: CASSLGRLAGADTQYF. The CDR3 region has the DNA TGTGCCAGCAGCTTAGGGAGACTAGCGGGCGCAGATACGCAGTATTTT.

The V gene is TRBV4-1, the J gene TRBJ2-3, with D perhaps TRBD2 (6 bases). The V and J ends lost 1 base and 1 base respectively, with 12 bases between them. Germline CDR1 and CDR2: MGHRA and YSYEKL. This CDR3 has 16 residues. For the CDR3, the DNA is TGCGCCAGCAGCCAAGTTGTCGGGGGTCGCACAGATACGCAGTATTTT. Protein: CASSQVVGGRTDTQYF.

V and J are TRBV30 and TRBJ2-3, with TRBD1 as a possible D gene (5 bases). V lost 2 bases and J 6 bases, leaving 18 bases between the germline ends. This CDR3 is built from 15 residues. CDR1 GTSNPN and CDR2 SVGIG come from the germline V gene (reference sequence). The CDR3 protein is CAWSRLGQGEDTQYF. In DNA form, the CDR3 reads TGTGCCTGGAGTAGGCTGGGGCAGGGTGAGGATACGCAGTATTTT.

The chain couples TRBV5-6 to TRBJ2-2; D unclear. The CDR3 is 14 amino acids. In germline, CDR1 is SGHDT, CDR2 YYEEEE. Trimming removed 1 base at V and 4 bases at J, with 8 bases between. The CDR3: CASSLLHLTGELFF. The CDR3, as DNA: TGTGCCAGCAGCTTGTTGCATCTCACCGGGGAGCTGTTTTTT.

The chain carries TRBV5-1 and TRBJ2-3; 8 nucleotides align to TRBD2. V dropped 3 bases and J dropped 2; count of bases not matched to a gene: 8. Germline CDR1 SGHRS, CDR2 YFSETQ. The CDR3 length is 16 residues. As DNA, the CDR3 is TGCGCCAGCAGCTACCGAGCGGGGGTCCCCACAGATACGCAGTATTTT. Amino acids: CASSYRAGVPTDTQYF.

The chain recombines TRBV2 with TRBJ1-5; the D is unclear. Germline assignment: CDR1 SNHLY and CDR2 FYNNEI. V was pared by 6 bases and J by 5 bases, with 8 bases between. There are 12 residues in the CDR3. CDR3: CASSRRDQPQHF. CDR3 sequence (DNA): TGTGCCAGCAGCCGTAGAGATCAGCCCCAGCATTTT.

CDR3 sequence (DNA): TGTGCCAGCAGCTTAGAGACTAGCGGGAGGGCCTTTGGGACCCAGTACTTC. It translates to CASSLETSGRAFGTQYF. The V and J genes are TRBV7-2 and TRBJ2-5, with 14 positions matching TRBD2. Trimming took 1 base from V and 7 from J; bases not matched to a gene: 8. Germline CDR1 SGHTA, CDR2 FQGNSA. The CDR3 has 17 residues.

The gene calls are TRBV10-1 and TRBJ1-6, with TRBD1 matching over 9 bases. CDR1 WNHNN and CDR2 SYGVQD come from the germline V gene (reference sequence). The CDR3 totals 16 residues. The ends lost 5 bases at V and 7 bases at J; junction bases unmatched: 9. The CDR3 DNA is TGCGCCAGCAGTAGTGCCGGGACAGGGAGAAATTCACCCCTCCACTTT. Amino acids: CASSSAGTGRNSPLHF.

This chain connects TRBV9 to TRBJ2-5; 7 bases map to TRBD1. CDR1 is SGDLS and CDR2 is YYNGEE in the germline V gene. This CDR3 has 16 amino acids. V lost 0 bases to trimming and J lost 3 bases; unmatched junction nucleotides: 8. The CDR3 sequence: CASSVGTGVSKETQYF. The CDR3 bases are TGTGCCAGCAGCGTAGGGACAGGAGTTTCAAAAGAGACCCAGTACTTC.